One and the same sample provided the 10 T cell receptor beta chains below, sequenced in a study of radiotherapy plus CTLA-4 blockade in lung cancer. Sequencing used immunoSEQ multiplex PCR; TCRdb keeps in-frame clones, though not all of them. The data contain around 99,000 clones, around 88% of them singletons. The sequencing used peripheral blood, collected from a patient treated with radiotherapy plus ipilimumab. These receptors were taken from a human donor with non-small cell lung cancer that progressed on radiotherapy plus ipilimumab.

The chain uses TRBV2 and TRBJ1-1, with D unresolved. CDR3 length: 11 residues. V was clipped by 5 bases and J by 0 bases, with 1 base between them. Germline V CDR1 and CDR2: SNHLY, FYNNEI. DNA of the CDR3: TGTGCCAGCAGTTTGAACACTGAAGCTTTCTTT. Protein product: CASSLNTEAFF. The variable domain in full, completed from reference TRBV2 and TRBJ1-1, reads EPEVTQTPSHQVTQMGQEVILRCVPISNHLYFYWYRQILGQKVEFLVSFYNNEISEKSEIFDDQFSVERPDGSNFTLKIRSTKLEDSAMYFCASSLNTEAFFGQGTRLTVV.

This chain uses TRBV2 with TRBJ2-7; D may be TRBD2 (6 bases). The CDR3 is 12 amino acids. CDR1 SNHLY and CDR2 FYNNEI come from the germline V gene. The V end was cut by 5 bases, the J end by 3 bases, with 8 bases between. The CDR3 here is CASSSDYYEQYF. DNA for the CDR3: TGTGCCAGCAGTTCGGACTACTACGAGCAGTACTTC.

The chain uses TRBV7-8 and TRBJ2-1; tentative D call: TRBD2 (5 bases). CDR3 length equals 17 residues. Germline values: CDR1 SGHVS, CDR2 FQNEAQ. The V and J ends lost 3 bases and 4 bases respectively, with 19 bases between them. CDR3 in amino acids: CASSFERSLTSYNEQFF. In DNA form, the CDR3 reads TGTGCCAGCAGCTTCGAGCGGTCCCTGACTTCATACAATGAGCAGTTCTTC.

The V call is TRBV6-5, the J call TRBJ1-1; 9 bases are a match to TRBD1. Germline lookup yields CDR1 MNHEY and CDR2 SVGAGI. This CDR3 is 15 amino acids long. The ends lost 6 bases at V and 5 bases at J; junction bases unmatched: 10. Here the CDR3 DNA reads TGTGCCAGCAGCACTAGACAGGGGGTGAGGACTGAAGCTTTCTTT. It is translated as CASSTRQGVRTEAFF.

In nucleotides, the CDR3 is TGTGCCAGCAGTGCCTCCCGGACTAGCGGGAGGGGTGAGCAGTTCTTC. As protein: CASSASRTSGRGEQFF. V and J are TRBV27 and TRBJ2-1; 15 positions match TRBD2. In germline, CDR1 is MNHEY, CDR2 SMNVEV (reference sequence). With V trimmed by 5 bases and J by 9 bases, 8 bases remained unmatched. The CDR3 is 16 residues long.

This rearrangement joins TRBV4-2 to TRBJ1-5; D not resolved. This CDR3 region has 15 residues. Between the trimmed V and J ends, which lost 1 base and 2 bases, there was a span of 9 bases. CDR1 is LGHNA and CDR2 is YNFKEQ in the germline V gene. The CDR3 sequence is CASSQVGPGNQPQHF. Written as DNA, the CDR3 is TGTGCCAGCAGCCAAGTGGGTCCTGGCAATCAGCCCCAGCATTTT.

V gene TRBV20-1 combines with J gene TRBJ1-3; D unresolved. Germline V gene sequence: CDR1 DFQATT, CDR2 SNEGSKA (reference sequence). V was pared by 5 bases and J by 4 bases, with 6 bases between. The CDR3 length is 11 residues. The CDR3 protein is CSARGGNTIYF. CDR3 nucleotides: TGCAGTGCTCGAGGGGGAAACACCATATATTTT.

The chain is built from TRBV4-1 and TRBJ2-2; D is possibly TRBD2 (6 bases). Germline CDR1 reads MGHRA; CDR2 reads YSYEKL. CDR3 length: 15 amino acids. V was clipped by 8 bases and J by 3 bases, with 16 bases between them. CDR3 in amino acids: CASRGLGSYTGELFF. In DNA, the CDR3 is TGCGCCAGCCGGGGGTTGGGATCGTACACCGGGGAGCTGTTTTTT.

The chain carries TRBV5-1 and TRBJ2-3; possible D gene TRBD2, 6 bases. V was clipped by 4 bases and J by 3 bases, with 15 bases between them. This CDR3 spans 15 amino acids. Germline V lookup: CDR1 SGHRS, CDR2 YFSETQ. The CDR3 region is CASSPKVRGTDTQYF. The DNA of the CDR3 is TGCGCCAGCAGCCCGAAGGTGCGGGGTACAGATACGCAGTATTTT. The variable domain in full, with the rest retrieved from reference TRBV5-1 and TRBJ2-3, is KAGVTQTPRYLIKTRGQQVTLSCSPISGHRSVSWYQQTPGQGLQFLFEYFSETQRNKGNFPGRFSGRQFSNSRSEMNVSTLELGDSALYLCASSPKVRGTDTQYFGPGTRLTVL.

This clone is a singleton in its sample. This chain links TRBV18 with TRBJ1-1; D remains unclear. Germline CDR1 and CDR2: KGHSH and LQKENI. V lost 2 bases and J 6 bases, leaving 16 bases between the germline ends. There are 15 residues in the CDR3. CDR3: CASSPSSGQAPEAFF. The CDR3 DNA sequence: TGTGCCAGCTCACCATCGAGCGGCCAGGCCCCTGAAGCTTTCTTT.